The clone carrying this TCR beta chain showed up many times. Its antigen is undetermined. Ophthalmopathy cases met thresholds of Clinical Activity Score at least 3, NOSPECS grade at least 4 and duration under 3 months. The data are from a study of T cells in Graves' hyperthyroidism and ophthalmopathy. The study's findings and limits: In blood, most of the thyroid clonotypes expanded above 0.001 were also present.

The CDR3 regions of TCR beta were amplified from RNA transcripts. HTBI primers were used for first-round RT-PCR of the TCR CDR3. TCRdb reprocessed the multiplex PCR reads with MiXCR, giving one entry per CDR3 protein. The sample contains around 530,000 distinct CDR3 sequences, 17% of which appear only once. Trimming cost V 0 bases and J 2 bases, with 14 bases left between them. CDR3 length equals 17 residues. Per germline, CDR1 MNHEY and CDR2 SMNVEV (reference sequence). This clonotype was obtained from a woman in her late teens or twenties with Graves' ophthalmopathy. The V and J genes are TRBV27 and TRBJ2-1, with D possibly being TRBD2 (7 bases). Material for sequencing was blood. In DNA form, the CDR3 reads TGTGCCAGCAGTTTATCGAGGGGGGGGAGGGCCTACAATGAGCAGTTCTTC. Translating gives CASSLSRGGRAYNEQFF.